This T cell receptor beta chain was captured in a study of blood T cell repertoires in COVID-19. Across the whole study: Researchers got acute and convalescent COVID-19 samples from the United States, Italy and Spain. T cells, B-cell-depleted T cells, or PBMCs supplied cDNA or gDNA.

By its share, this clone is large. Trimming left V 0 bases short and J 3 bases short, with 17 bases between. Germline-derived CDR1 and CDR2 are WSHSY and SAAADI. The CDR3 runs to 17 residues. Original data processing: From reference gene primer amplification, estimates of nucleated cell counts were derived. Generated by immunoSEQ multiplex PCR, the TCRdb table keeps only in-frame clones and is missing some. V, J and clone size derive from that table, while D and trimming were established from the DNA sequence. In the table there are 20,000 or so clones, 80% to 90% of which are singletons. Sequencing was done on a sample of peripheral blood. This TCR was sampled from a human donor in a cohort sampled during active COVID-19. The rearrangement uses TRBV10-2 and TRBJ1-2, with unresolved D. In DNA, the CDR3 is TGCGCCAGCAGTGAGTCGGTGGGAGCGGGAAGAGACTATGGCTACACCTTC. This codes for CASSESVGAGRDYGYTF.